This record looks at one T cell receptor beta chain sequence and its context. The entry originates in a study of cytomegalovirus exposure and HLA in healthy donors. Vbeta (60) and Jbeta (13) primers were used in the PCR. Sequencing was performed with immunoSEQ multiplex PCR; in TCRdb, only in-frame clones are kept and a portion is missing. The top ten hold less than 2.5% of the sample, which has 150,000 to 200,000 clones, approximately 80% seen once. This TCR came from a woman in her forties or fifties in good health and CMV-seronegative. Material for sequencing was PBMCs.

The CDR3 protein is CASRPAQGAAQPQHF. The CDR3 bases are TGTGCCAGCAGGCCCGCACAGGGGGCCGCTCAGCCCCAGCATTTT. The rearrangement uses TRBV6-5 and TRBJ1-5; 9 bases align to TRBD1. This CDR3 is built from 15 residues. V shed 6 bases, J shed 6 bases, and the junction held 9 bases outside the gene matches. Germline values: CDR1 MNHEY, CDR2 SVGAGI.